Listed here are 5 T cell receptor beta chains from one sample, sequenced in a study of shared clonotypes between healthy human individuals. Generated by immunoSEQ multiplex PCR, the TCRdb table keeps only in-frame clones and is missing some. The data hold 2,500,000 or so clones, with 80% to 95% observed a single time. Sequencing input: naive CD4+ T cells from PBMCs. As for subset: CD45RA+ positively selected. Receptor source: a young man in good health. Some clones in this sample may be carry-over from other donors' samples.

The V and J genes are TRBV18 and TRBJ1-3, with unresolved D. Germline V gene lookup returns CDR1 KGHSH and CDR2 LQKENI. V lost 5 bases and J 2 bases, leaving 1 base between the germline ends. The CDR3 consists of 11 residues. CDR3 residues: CASSTGNTIYF. Written as DNA, the CDR3 is TGTGCCAGCTCAACTGGAAACACCATATATTTT.

The V call is TRBV9, the J call TRBJ1-2; D remains unclear. The germline V and J ends were trimmed by 4 bases and 8 bases, with 12 bases remaining between them. This CDR3 is 12 amino acids long. The germline gives CDR1 SGDLS, CDR2 YYNGEE. CDR3 sequence: CASSPWTQGYTF. In DNA form, the CDR3 reads TGTGCCAGCAGCCCATGGACTCAGGGCTACACCTTC.

The rearrangement joins TRBV6-4 to TRBJ2-2; TRBD2 aligns across 13 bases. J was trimmed by 6 bases and V by 5 bases; bases with no gene match: 12. This CDR3 is 18 amino acids long. Germline-derived CDR1 and CDR2 are MRHNA and SNTAGT. The CDR3 DNA is TGTGCCAGCAGTCCGGGACTAGCGGGGCCAGGGGACCCCGGGGAGCTGTTTTTT. It yields the protein CASSPGLAGPGDPGELFF.

V usage is TRBV5-4 and J usage is TRBJ2-2; D may be TRBD1 (6 bases). Germline assignment: CDR1 SGHNT and CDR2 YYREEE (reference sequence). CDR3 length: 15 residues. V lost 0 bases and J 1 base, leaving 7 bases between the germline ends. The CDR3 DNA follows: TGTGCCAGCAGCTTGGACAGGGAGAACACCGGGGAGCTGTTTTTT. Amino acids: CASSLDRENTGELFF.

The gene calls are TRBV2 and TRBJ1-4; D remains ambiguous. V was trimmed by 9 bases and J by 8 bases, leaving 16 bases between them. This CDR3 spans 13 amino acids. CDR1 is SNHLY, CDR2 FYNNEI, per germline. The CDR3 sequence is CASIIGWSEKLFF. DNA of the CDR3: TGTGCCAGTATCATCGGTTGGAGCGAAAAACTGTTTTTT.